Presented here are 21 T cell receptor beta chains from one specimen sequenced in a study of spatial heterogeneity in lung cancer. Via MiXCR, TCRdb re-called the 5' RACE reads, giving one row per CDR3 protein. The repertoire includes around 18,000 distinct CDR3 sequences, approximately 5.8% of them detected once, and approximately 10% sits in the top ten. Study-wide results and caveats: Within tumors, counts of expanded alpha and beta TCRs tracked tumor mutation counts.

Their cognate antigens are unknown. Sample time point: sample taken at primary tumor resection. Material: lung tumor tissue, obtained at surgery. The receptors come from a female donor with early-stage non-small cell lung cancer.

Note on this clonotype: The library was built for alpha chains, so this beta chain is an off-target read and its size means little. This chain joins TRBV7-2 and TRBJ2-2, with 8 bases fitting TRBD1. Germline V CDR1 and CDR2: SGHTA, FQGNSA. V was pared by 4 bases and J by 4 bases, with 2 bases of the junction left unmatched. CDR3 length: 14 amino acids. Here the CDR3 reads CASSSQGVTGELFF. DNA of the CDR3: TGTGCCAGCAGCTCACAGGGGGTCACCGGGGAGCTGTTTTTT.

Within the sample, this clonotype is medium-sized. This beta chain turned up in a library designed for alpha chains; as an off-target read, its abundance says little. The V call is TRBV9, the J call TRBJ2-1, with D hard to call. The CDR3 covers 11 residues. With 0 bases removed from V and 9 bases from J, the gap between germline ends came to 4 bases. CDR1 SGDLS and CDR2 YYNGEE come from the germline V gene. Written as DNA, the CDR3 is TGTGCCAGCAGCGTAGAAGCTGAGCAGTTCTTC. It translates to CASSVEAEQFF.

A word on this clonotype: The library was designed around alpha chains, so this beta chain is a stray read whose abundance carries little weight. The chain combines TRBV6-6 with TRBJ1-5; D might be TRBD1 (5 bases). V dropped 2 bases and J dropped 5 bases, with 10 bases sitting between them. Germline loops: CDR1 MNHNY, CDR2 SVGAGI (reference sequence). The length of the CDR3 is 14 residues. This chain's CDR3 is CASSYQGLYQPQHF. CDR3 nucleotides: TGTGCCAGCAGTTACCAGGGTCTATATCAGCCCCAGCATTTT.

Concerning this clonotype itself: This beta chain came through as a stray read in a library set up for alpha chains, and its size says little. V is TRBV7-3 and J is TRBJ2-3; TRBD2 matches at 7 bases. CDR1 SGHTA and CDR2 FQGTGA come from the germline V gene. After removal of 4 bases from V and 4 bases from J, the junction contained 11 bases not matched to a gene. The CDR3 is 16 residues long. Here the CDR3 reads CASSSSSGAGADTQYF. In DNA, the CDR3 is TGTGCCAGCAGCTCGTCTAGCGGAGCTGGGGCAGATACGCAGTATTTT.

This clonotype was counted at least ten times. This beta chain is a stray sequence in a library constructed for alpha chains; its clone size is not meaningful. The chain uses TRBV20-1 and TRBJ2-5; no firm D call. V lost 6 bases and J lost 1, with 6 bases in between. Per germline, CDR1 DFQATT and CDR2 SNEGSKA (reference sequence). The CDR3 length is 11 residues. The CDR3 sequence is CSAITQETQYF. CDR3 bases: TGCAGTGCAATCACCCAAGAGACCCAGTACTTC.

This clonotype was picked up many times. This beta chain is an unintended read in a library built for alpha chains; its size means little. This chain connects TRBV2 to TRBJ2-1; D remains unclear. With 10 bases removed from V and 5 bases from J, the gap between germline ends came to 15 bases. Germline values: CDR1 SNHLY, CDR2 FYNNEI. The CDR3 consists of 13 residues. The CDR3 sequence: CATSLGNNNEQFF. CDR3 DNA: TGTGCCACCTCGCTGGGAAATAACAATGAGCAGTTCTTC.

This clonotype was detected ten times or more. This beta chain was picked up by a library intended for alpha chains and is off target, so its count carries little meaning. The CDR3 loop reads CASSPWTGLNTEAFF. The CDR3 DNA reads as TGTGCCAGCAGTCCGTGGACAGGGTTGAACACTGAAGCTTTCTTT. V gene TRBV12-3 or TRBV12-4 combines with J gene TRBJ1-1, with 8 nucleotides matching TRBD1. V trimming: 5 bases; J trimming: 0 bases; junction bases outside the gene matches: 5. CDR3 length: 15 amino acids.

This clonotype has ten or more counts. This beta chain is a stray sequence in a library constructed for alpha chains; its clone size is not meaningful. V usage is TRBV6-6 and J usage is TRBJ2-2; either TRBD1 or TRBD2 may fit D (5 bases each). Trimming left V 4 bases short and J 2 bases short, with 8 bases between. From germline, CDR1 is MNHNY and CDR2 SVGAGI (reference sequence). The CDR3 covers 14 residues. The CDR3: CASSWGPNTGELFF. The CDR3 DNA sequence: TGTGCCAGCAGTTGGGGACCCAACACCGGGGAGCTGTTTTTT.

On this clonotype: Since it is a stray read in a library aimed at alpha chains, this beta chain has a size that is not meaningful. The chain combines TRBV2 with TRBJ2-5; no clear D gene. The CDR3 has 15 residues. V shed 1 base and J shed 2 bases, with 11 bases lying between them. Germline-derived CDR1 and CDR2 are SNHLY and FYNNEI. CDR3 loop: CASSEGVANQETQYF. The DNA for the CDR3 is TGTGCCAGCAGTGAAGGCGTGGCTAATCAAGAGACCCAGTACTTC.

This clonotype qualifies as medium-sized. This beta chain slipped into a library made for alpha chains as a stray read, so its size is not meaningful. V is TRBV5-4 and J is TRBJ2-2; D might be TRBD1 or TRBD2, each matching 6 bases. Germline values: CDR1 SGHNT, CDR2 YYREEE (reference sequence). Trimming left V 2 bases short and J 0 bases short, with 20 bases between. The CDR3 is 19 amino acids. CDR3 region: CASSFLGGRVGTNTGELFF. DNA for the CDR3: TGTGCCAGCAGCTTTTTAGGGGGGCGCGTCGGAACGAACACCGGGGAGCTGTTTTTT. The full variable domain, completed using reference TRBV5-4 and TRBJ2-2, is ETGVTQSPTHLIKTRGQQVTLRCSSQSGHNTVSWYQQALGQGPQFIFQYYREEENGRGNFPPRFSGLQFPNYSSELNVNALELDDSALYLCASSFLGGRVGTNTGELFFGEGSRLTVL.

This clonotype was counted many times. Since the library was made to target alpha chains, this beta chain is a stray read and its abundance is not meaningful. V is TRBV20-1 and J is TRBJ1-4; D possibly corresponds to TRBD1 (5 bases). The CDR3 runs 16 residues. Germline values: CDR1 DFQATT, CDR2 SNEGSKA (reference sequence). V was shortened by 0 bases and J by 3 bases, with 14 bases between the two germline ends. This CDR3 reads CSARDPGTAANEKLFF. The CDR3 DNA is TGCAGTGCTAGAGATCCAGGGACCGCGGCTAATGAAAAACTGTTTTTT.

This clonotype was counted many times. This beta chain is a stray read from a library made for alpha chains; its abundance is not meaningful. The CDR3 sequence: CASSPTGNRVNEQFF. The CDR3 nucleotides are TGTGCCAGCAGTCCGACAGGGAATAGGGTGAATGAGCAGTTCTTC. This chain joins TRBV12-3 or TRBV12-4 and TRBJ2-1; 7 nucleotides align to TRBD1. This CDR3 comprises 15 residues. V lost 5 bases, J lost 7 bases, and 11 bases stayed unmatched.

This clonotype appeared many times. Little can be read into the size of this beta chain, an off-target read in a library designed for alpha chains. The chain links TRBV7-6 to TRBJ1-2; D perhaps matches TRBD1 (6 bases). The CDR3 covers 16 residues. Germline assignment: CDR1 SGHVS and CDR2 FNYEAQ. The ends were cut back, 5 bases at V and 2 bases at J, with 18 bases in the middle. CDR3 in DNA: TGTGCCAGCAGCAAGGATGGGGGGCCAACCAACTATGGCTACACCTTC. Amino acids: CASSKDGGPTNYGYTF.

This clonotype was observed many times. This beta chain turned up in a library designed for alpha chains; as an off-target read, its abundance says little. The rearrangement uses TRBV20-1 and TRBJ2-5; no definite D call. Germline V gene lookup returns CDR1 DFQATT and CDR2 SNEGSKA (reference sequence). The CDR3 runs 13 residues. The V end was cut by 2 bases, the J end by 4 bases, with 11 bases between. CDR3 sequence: CSARRPGAETQYF. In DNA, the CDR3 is TGCAGTGCTAGAAGACCTGGTGCAGAGACCCAGTACTTC.

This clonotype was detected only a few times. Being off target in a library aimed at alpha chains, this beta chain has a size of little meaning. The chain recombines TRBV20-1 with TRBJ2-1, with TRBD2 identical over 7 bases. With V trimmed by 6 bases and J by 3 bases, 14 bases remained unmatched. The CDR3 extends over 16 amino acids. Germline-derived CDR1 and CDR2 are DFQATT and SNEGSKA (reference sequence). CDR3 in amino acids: CSAAAASGTVYNEQFF. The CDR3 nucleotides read TGCAGTGCGGCCGCCGCAAGCGGGACCGTCTACAATGAGCAGTTCTTC.

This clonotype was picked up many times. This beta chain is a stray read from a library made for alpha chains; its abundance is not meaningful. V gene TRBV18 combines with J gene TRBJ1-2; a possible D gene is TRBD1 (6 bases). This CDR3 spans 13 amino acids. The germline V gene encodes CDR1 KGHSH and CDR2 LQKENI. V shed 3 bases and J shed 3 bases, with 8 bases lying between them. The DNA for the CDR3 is TGTGCCAGCTCACCTTCAGGGGACTATGGCTACACCTTC. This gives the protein CASSPSGDYGYTF.

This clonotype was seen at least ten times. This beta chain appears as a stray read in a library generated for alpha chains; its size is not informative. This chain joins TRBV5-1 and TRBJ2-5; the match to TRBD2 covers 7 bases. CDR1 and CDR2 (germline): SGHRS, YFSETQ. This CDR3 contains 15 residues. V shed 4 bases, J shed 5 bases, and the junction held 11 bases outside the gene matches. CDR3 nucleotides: TGCGCCAGCAGCGTTACTTTCGGGAGGATTGAGACCCAGTACTTC. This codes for CASSVTFGRIETQYF.

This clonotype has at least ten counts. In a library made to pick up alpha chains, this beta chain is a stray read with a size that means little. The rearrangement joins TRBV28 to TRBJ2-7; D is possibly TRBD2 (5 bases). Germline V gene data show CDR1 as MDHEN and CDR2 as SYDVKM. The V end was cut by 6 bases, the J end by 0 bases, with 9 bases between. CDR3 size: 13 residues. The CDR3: CASRRGSSYEQYF. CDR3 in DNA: TGTGCCAGCAGAAGAGGGAGCTCCTACGAGCAGTACTTC.

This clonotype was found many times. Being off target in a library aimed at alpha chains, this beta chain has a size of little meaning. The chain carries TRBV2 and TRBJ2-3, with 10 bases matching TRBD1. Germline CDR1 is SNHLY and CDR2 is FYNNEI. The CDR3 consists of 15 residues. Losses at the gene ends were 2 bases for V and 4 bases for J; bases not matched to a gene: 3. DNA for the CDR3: TGTGCCAGCAGTGAATATGGACAGGGGGCAGATACGCAGTATTTT. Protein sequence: CASSEYGQGADTQYF.

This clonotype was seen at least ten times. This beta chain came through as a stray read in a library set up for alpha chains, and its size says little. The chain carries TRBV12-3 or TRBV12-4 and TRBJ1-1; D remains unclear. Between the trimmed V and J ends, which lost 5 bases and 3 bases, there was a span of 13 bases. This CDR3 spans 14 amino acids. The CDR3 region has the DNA TGTGCCAGCAGTAATTATCGCCGGGACACTGAAGCTTTCTTT. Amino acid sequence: CASSNYRRDTEAFF.

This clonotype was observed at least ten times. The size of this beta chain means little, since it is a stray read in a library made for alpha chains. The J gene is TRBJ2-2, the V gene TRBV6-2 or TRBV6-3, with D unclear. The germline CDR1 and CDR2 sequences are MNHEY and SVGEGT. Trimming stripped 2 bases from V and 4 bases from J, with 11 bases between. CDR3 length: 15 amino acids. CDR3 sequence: CASSYGLSGTGELFF. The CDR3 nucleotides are TGTGCCAGCAGTTACGGCCTTTCAGGCACCGGGGAGCTGTTTTTT.